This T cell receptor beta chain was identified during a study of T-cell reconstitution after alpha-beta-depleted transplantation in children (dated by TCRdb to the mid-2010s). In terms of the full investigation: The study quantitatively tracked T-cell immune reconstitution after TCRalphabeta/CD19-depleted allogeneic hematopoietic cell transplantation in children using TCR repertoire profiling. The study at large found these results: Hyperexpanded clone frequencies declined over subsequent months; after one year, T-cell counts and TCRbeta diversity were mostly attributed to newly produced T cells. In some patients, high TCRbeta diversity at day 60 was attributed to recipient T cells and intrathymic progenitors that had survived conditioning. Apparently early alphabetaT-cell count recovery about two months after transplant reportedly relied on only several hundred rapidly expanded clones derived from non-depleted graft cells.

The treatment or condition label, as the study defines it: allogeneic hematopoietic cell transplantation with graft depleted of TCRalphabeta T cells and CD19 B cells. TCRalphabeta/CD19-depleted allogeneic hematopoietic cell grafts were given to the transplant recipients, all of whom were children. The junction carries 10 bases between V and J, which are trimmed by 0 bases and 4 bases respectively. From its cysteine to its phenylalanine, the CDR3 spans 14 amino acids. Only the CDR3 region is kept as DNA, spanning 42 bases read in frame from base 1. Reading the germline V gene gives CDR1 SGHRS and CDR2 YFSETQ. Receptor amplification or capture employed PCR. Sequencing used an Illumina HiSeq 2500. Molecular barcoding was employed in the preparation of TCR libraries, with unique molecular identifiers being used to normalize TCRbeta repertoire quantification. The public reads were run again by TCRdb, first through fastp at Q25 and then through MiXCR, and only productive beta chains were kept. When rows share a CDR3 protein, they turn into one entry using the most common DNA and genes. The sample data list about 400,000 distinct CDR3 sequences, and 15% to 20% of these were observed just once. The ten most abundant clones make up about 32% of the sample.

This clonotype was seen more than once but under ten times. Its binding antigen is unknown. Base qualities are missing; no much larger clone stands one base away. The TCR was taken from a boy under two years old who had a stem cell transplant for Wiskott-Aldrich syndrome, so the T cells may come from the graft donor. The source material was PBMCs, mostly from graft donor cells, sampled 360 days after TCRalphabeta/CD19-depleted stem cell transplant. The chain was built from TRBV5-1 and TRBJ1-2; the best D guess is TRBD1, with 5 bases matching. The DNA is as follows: TGCGCCAGCAGCTTGGTGCCAGGGACCTATGGCTACACCTTC. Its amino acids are CASSLVPGTYGYTF.